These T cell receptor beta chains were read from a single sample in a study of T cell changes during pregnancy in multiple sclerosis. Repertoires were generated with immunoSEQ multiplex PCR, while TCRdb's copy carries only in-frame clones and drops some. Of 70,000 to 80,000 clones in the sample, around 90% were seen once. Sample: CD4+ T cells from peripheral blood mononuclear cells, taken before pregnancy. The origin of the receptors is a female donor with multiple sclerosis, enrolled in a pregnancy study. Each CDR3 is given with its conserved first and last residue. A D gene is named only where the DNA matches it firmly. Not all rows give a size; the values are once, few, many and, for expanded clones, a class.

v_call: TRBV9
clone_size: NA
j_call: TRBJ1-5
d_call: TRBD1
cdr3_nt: TGTGCCAGCAGCGTAGATGACAGGGGGTATCAGCCCCAGCATTTT
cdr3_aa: CASSVDDRGYQPQHF

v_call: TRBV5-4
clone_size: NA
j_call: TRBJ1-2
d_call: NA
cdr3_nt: TGTGCCAGCAGCTTGGGGAGCGGGAAAGCTAACTATGGCTACACCTTC
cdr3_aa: CASSLGSGKANYGYTF

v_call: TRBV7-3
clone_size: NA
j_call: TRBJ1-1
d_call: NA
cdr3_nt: TGTGCCAGCAGCCAAACTACCAACACTGAAGCTTTCTTT
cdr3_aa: CASSQTTNTEAFF

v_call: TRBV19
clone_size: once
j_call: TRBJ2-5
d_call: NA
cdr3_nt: TGTGCCAGTAGTAAGGTGGACTCCAGGGAGACCCAGTACTTC
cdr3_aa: CASSKVDSRETQYF

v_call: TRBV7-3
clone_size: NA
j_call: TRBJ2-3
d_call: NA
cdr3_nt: TGTGCCAGCAGCCCCAGAGCGGTTAGCACAGATACGCAGTATTTT
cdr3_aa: CASSPRAVSTDTQYF

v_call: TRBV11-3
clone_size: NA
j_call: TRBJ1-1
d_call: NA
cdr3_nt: TGTGCCAGCAGCTTCCAGGGAACTGAAGCTTTCTTT
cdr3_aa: CASSFQGTEAFF

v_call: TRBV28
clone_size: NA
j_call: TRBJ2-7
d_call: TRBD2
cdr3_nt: TGTGCCAGCAGCGGGGACTACTACGAGCAGTACTTC
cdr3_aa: CASSGDYYEQYF

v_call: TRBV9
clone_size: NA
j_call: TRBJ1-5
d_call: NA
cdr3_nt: TGTGCCAGCAGCGAAGACAAGGTCGAGAGTAGCAATCAGCCCCAGCATTTT
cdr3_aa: CASSEDKVESSNQPQHF

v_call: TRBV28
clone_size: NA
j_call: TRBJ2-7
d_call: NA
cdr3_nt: TGTGCCAGCAGTTTAAGCGCCCCGGGTCGCCAGACGGACTTC
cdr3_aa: CASSLSAPGRQTDF

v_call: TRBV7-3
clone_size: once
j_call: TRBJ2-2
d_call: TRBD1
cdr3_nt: TGTGCCAGCAGCTCACCGGACAGGGCTACCGGGGAGCTGTTTTTT
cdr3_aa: CASSSPDRATGELFF

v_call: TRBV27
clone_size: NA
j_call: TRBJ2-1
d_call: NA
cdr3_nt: TGTGCCAGCAAGGGAGACGGAAGCTCCTACAATGAGCAGTTCTTC
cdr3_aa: CASKGDGSSYNEQFF

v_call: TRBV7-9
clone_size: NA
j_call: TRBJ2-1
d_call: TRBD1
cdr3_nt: TGTGCCAGCAGCGAGGGGACAGGGGCAACTGAGTTCTTC
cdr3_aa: CASSEGTGATEFF

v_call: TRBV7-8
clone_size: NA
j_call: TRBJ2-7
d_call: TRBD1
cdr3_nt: TGTGCCAGCAGCTCCAGGACAGGGAGCTCCTACGAGCAGTACTTC
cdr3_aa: CASSSRTGSSYEQYF

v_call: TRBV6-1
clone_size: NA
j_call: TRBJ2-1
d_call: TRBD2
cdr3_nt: TGTGCCAGCACCCCCGGCCTAGCGGGAGCGAATGAGCAGTTCTTC
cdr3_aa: CASTPGLAGANEQFF

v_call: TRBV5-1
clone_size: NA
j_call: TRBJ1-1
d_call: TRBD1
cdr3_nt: TGCGCCAGCAGCCCCATTGGACAGGCCAAAAACACTGAAGCTTTCTTT
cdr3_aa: CASSPIGQAKNTEAFF

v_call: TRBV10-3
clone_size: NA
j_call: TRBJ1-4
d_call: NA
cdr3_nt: TGTGCCATCAGTGAGGGGCAGCCCGGGAGGGGTGAAAAACTGTTTTTT
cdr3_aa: CAISEGQPGRGEKLFF

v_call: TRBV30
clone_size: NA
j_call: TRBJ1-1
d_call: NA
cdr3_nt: TGTGCCTGGCTCCCCCGGGGGATCTTT
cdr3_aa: CAWLPRGIF

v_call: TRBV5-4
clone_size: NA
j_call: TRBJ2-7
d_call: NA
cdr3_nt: TGTGCCAGCAGCTTGGAGGCTGCCGATTTGAGGGAGCAGTACTTC
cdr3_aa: CASSLEAADLREQYF

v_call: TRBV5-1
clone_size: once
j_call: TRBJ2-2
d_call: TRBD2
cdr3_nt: TGCGCCAGCAGCTTGGTAGCGGGAACCGGGGAGCTGTTTTTT
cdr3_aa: CASSLVAGTGELFF

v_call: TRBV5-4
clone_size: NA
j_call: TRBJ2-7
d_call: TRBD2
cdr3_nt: TGTGCCAGCAGCTTGAGCGGGAGTCCCTACGAGCAGTACTTC
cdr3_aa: CASSLSGSPYEQYF

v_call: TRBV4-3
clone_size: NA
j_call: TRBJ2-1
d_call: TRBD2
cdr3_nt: TGCGCCAGCAGCCCTCGGACTAGCGGGGAAATCTACTACAATGAGCAGTTCTTC
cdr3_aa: CASSPRTSGEIYYNEQFF

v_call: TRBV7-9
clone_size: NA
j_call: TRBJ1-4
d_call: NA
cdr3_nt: TGTGCCAGCAGCTTAGAGAGAGGGAATGAAAAACTGTTTTTT
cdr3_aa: CASSLERGNEKLFF

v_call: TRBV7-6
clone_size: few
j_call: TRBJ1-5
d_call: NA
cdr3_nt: TGTGCCAGCTCAGGGGTCAATCAGCCCCAGCATTTT
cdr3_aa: CASSGVNQPQHF

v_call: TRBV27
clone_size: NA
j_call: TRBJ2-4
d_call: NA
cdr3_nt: TGTGCCAGCAGTTTACGGGTAGGAAACATTCAGTACTTC
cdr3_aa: CASSLRVGNIQYF

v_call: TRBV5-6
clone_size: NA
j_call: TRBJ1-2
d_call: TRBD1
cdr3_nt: TGTGCCAGCAGCTTGGTGGGACAGGGGGCGCGAGGCTACACCTTC
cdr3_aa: CASSLVGQGARGYTF

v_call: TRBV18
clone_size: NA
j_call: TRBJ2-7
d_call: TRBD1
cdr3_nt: TGTGCCAGCTCACCACCTCTCGTGACAGGGGACAACTACGAGCAGTACTTC
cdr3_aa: CASSPPLVTGDNYEQYF

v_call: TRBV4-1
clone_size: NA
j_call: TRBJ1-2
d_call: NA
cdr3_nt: TGCGCCAGCAGCCAAGGGGGGGGGAGCAACTATGGCTACACCTTC
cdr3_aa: CASSQGGGSNYGYTF

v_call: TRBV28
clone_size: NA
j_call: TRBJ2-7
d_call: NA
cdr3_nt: TGTGCCAGCAGCCAGGGATCCTACGAGCAGTACTTC
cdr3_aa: CASSQGSYEQYF

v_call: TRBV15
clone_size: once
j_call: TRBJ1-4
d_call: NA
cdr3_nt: TGTGCCACCAGTTTGGGGGGAGTCGAAAAACTGTTTTTT
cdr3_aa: CATSLGGVEKLFF

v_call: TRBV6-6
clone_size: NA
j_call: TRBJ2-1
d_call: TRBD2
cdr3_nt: TGTGCCAGCAGTTCCACGGGGGGGCCTTACAATGAGCAGTTCTTC
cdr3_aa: CASSSTGGPYNEQFF

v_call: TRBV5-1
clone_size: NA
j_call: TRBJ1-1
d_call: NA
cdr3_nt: TGCGCCAGCAGCTTGATGGGGGGTACTGAAGCTTTCTTT
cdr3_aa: CASSLMGGTEAFF

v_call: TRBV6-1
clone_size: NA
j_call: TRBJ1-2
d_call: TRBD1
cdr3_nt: TGTGCCAGCAGTGACATACAGGGGGCGCGGCGTGGCTACACCTTC
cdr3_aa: CASSDIQGARRGYTF

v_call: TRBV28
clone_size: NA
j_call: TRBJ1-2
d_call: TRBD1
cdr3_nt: TGTGCCAGCAGTTTCCAGGACAGGGCGGGCGGCTACACCTTC
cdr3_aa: CASSFQDRAGGYTF

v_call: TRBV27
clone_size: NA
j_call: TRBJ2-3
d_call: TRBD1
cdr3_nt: TGTGCCAGCAGGAGACAGGGGTACACAGATACGCAGTATTTT
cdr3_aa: CASRRQGYTDTQYF

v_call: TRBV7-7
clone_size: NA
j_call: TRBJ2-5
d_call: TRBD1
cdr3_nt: TGTGCTAGCAGCCGGACAGGCGATTCGGGCTGGGAGACCCAGTACTTC
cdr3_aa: CASSRTGDSGWETQYF

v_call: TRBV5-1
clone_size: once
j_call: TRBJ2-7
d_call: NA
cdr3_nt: TGCGCCAGCAGCACCCTCAGGGACTACGAGCAGTACTTC
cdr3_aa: CASSTLRDYEQYF

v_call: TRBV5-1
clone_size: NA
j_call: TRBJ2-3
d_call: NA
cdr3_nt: TGCGCCAGCAGCTGGGGACTCGCAGATACGCAGTATTTT
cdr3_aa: CASSWGLADTQYF

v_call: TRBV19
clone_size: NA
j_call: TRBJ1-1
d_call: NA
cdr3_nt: TGTGCCAGTGGAATCACAGGCCCCGCTTTCTTT
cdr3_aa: CASGITGPAFF

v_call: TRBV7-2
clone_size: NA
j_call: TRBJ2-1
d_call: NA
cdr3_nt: TGTGCCAGCAGCTTAGCCCAAGCGGTATACAATGAGCAGTTCTTC
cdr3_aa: CASSLAQAVYNEQFF

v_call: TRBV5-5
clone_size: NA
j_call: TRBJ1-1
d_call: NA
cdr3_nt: TGTGCCAGCAGCAGACAGTTTATGAACACTGAAGCTTTCTTT
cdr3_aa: CASSRQFMNTEAFF

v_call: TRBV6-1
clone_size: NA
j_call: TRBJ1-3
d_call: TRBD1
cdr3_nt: TGTGCCAGCAGTGAGCAGGGGGCTGATACCATATATTTT
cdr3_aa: CASSEQGADTIYF

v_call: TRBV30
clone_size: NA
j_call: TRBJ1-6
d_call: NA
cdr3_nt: TGTGCCTGGAGCCTGGACACCAGATATAATTCACCCCTCCACTTT
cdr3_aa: CAWSLDTRYNSPLHF

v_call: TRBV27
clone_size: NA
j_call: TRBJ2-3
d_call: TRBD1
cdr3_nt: TGTGCCAGCAGCGGGACAGGGGGCTGGAAAGATACGCAGTATTTT
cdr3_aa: CASSGTGGWKDTQYF

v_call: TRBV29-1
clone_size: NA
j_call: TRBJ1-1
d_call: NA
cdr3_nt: TGCAGCGCCCGGGGGGGGGCGAACACTGAAGCTTTCTTT
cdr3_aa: CSARGGANTEAFF

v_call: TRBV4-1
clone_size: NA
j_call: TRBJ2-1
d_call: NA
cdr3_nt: TGCGCCAGCAGGGCAGGTTACGGCTACAATGAGCAGTTCTTC
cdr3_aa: CASRAGYGYNEQFF

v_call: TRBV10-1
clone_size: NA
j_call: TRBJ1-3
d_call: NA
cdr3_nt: TGCGCCAGCGATTGGGGAGGAACTGGAAACACCATATATTTT
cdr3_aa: CASDWGGTGNTIYF

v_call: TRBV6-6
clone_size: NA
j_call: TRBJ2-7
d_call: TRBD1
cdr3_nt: TGTGCCAGCAGCCAGGACAGGGGGCGGTTAGAGCAGTACTTC
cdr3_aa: CASSQDRGRLEQYF